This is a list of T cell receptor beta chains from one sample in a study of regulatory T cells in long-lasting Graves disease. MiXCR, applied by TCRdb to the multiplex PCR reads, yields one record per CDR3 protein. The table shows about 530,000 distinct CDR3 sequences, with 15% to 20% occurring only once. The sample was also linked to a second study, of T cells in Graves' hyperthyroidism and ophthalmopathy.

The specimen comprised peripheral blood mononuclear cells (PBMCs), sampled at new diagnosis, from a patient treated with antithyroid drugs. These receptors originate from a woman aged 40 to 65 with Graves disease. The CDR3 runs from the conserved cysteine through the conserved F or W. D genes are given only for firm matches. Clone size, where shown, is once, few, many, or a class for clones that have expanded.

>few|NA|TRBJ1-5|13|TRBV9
TGTGCCAGCAGCGTGACAGTGAATCAGCCCCAGCATTTT
CASSVTVNQPQHF
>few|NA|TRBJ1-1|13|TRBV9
TGTGCCAGCAGCGTAGACGGGACGGCTGAAGCTTTCTTT
CASSVDGTAEAFF
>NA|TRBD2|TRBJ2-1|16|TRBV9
TGTGCCAGCAGCGTAGCGGCGGGGGGCAGGAACAATGAGCAGTTCTTC
CASSVAAGGRNNEQFF
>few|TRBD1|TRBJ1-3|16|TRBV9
TGTGCCAGCAGCGGACGAGCACAGGGGGCTGGAAACACCATATATTTT
CASSGRAQGAGNTIYF
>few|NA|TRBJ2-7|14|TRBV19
TGTGCCAGTAGTATATCTGGGAGTAGGAACGAGCAGTACTTC
CASSISGSRNEQYF
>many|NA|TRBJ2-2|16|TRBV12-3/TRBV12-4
TGTGCCAGCAGTTCAGAGGGGACACTCGGGTCCGGGGAGCTGTTTTTT
CASSSEGTLGSGELFF
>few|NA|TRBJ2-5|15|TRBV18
TGTGCCAGCTCACCGGGGCCGAATTCACAAGAGACCCAGTACTTC
CASSPGPNSQETQYF
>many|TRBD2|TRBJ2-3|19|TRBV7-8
TGTGCCAGCAGCTTACAAAGGGGACTAGCGGGTTTTGAGGCAGATACGCAGTATTTT
CASSLQRGLAGFEADTQYF
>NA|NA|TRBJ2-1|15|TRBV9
TGTGCCAGCAGCGTAGGAGGGGGGGGCTACAATGAGCAGTTCTTC
CASSVGGGGYNEQFF
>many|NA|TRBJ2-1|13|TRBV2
TGTGCCAGCAGGGCTAGTAGTATTAATGAGCAGTTCTTC
CASRASSINEQFF
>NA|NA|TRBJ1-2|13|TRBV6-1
TGTGCCACCCGATTCCGGGACACTGATGGCTACACCTTC
CATRFRDTDGYTF
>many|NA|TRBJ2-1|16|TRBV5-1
TGCGCCAGCAGCTTGGCCCAGGTCCTCTCTTACAATGAGCAGTTCTTC
CASSLAQVLSYNEQFF
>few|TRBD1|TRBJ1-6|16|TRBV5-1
TGCGCCAGCAGCTTGGAATACAGGGGATCTAATTCACCCCTCCACTTT
CASSLEYRGSNSPLHF
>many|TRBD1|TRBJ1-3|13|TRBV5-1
TGCGCCAGCGGGACAGCGGGAGGAAACACCATATATTTT
CASGTAGGNTIYF
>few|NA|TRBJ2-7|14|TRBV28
TGTGCCAGCATCCGGGAGGCAGGGGGCTACGAGCAGTACTTC
CASIREAGGYEQYF
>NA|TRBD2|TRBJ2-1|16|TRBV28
TGTGCCAGCAGGACTAGCGGGAGATCGGCCCCCAATGAGCAGTTCTTC
CASRTSGRSAPNEQFF
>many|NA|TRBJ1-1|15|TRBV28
TGTGCCAGCACTTCTACAGGAGTAAAGAACACTGAAGCTTTCTTT
CASTSTGVKNTEAFF
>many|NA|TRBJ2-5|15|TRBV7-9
TGTGCCAGCAGCTTGGCGGGGTCAGGGGTTGAGACCCAGTACTTC
CASSLAGSGVETQYF
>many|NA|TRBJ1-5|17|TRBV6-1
TGTGCCAGCAACGATCGAGATTACGGAGTTAGCAATCAGCCCCAGCATTTT
CASNDRDYGVSNQPQHF
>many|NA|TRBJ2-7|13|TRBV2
TGTGCCAGCATTAACAGGGACTCCTACGAGCAGTACTTC
CASINRDSYEQYF
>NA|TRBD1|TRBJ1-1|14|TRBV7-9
TGTGCCAGCAGCCTCCTACGACAGGGCGCTGAAGCTTTCTTT
CASSLLRQGAEAFF
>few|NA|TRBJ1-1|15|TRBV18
TGTGCCAGCTCACCTAACCCGGCTCGGGTGACTGAAGCTTTCTTT
CASSPNPARVTEAFF
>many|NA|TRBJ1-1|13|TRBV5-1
TGCGCCAGCAGCAGACAGCAGAACACTGAAGCTTTCTTT
CASSRQQNTEAFF
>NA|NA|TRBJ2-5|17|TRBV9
TGTGCCAGCAGCGTGGGGCCGGTGGCTAGCGTCCAAGAGACCCAGTACTTC
CASSVGPVASVQETQYF
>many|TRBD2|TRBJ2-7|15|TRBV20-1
TGCAGTGTTCCAGTGGCGTTGTCGGGAGGGCTCGAGCAGTACTTC
CSVPVALSGGLEQYF
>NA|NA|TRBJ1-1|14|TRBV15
TGTGCCACCAGCAGAGATGTGGGGGGGACTGAAGCTTTCTTT
CATSRDVGGTEAFF
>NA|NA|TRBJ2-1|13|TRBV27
TGTGCCAGCGCCCGTTTCTCCTACAATGAGCAGTTCTTC
CASARFSYNEQFF
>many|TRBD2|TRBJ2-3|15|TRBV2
TGTGCCAGCAGTCAAGGACTAGGTGGGGCAGATACGCAGTATTTT
CASSQGLGGADTQYF
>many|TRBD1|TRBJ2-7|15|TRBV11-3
TGTGCCAGCAGCCGGACAGGGGGCGAGATATACGAGCAGTACTTC
CASSRTGGEIYEQYF
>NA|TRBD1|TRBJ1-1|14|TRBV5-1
TGCGCCAGCAGCGAGGGGACAGGGAACACTGAAGCTTTCTTT
CASSEGTGNTEAFF
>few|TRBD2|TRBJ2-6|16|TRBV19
TGTGCCAGTAGTATCCCCGGGGGGGCTGGGGCCAACGTCCTGACTTTC
CASSIPGGAGANVLTF
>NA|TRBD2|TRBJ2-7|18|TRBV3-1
TGTGCCAGCAGCCAAGATCTTCCAACTAGCGGGGGTTCCTACGAGCAGTACTTC
CASSQDLPTSGGSYEQYF
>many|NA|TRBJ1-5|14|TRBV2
TGTGCCAGCAGAGTCAGCCATAGCAATCAGCCCCAGCATTTT
CASRVSHSNQPQHF
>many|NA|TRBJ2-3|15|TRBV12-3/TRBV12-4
TGTGCCAGCAGCACGAGTGGTGGCGGCACAGATACGCAGTATTTT
CASSTSGGGTDTQYF
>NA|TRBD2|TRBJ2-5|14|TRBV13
TGTGCCAGCAGCTTAGGCAGGGAGGGAGAGACCCAGTACTTC
CASSLGREGETQYF
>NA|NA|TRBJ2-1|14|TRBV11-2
TGTGCCAGCAGCTTAGGTAATACTAACAATGAGCAGTTCTTC
CASSLGNTNNEQFF
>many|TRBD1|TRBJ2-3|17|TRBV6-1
TGTGCCAGCAGTGACCCCATAGGGACAGGGCCACTTCATACGCAGTATTTT
CASSDPIGTGPLHTQYF
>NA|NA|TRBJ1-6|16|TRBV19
TGTGCCAGTAGTACTTCAGAACACTCCTATAATTCACCCCTCCACTTT
CASSTSEHSYNSPLHF
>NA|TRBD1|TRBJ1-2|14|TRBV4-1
TGCGCCAGCAGCCGACAGGGTATTAACTATGGCTACACCTTC
CASSRQGINYGYTF
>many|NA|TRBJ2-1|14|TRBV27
TGTGCCAGCAGTCCCCATGGGGTGTACAATGAGCAGTTCTTC
CASSPHGVYNEQFF
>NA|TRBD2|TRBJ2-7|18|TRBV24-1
TGTGCCACCAGAAATGTGACAGCGGGGGAAGCGAGGTCCTACGAGCAGTACTTC
CATRNVTAGEARSYEQYF
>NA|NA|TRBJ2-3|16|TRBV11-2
TGTGCCAGCAGCCCTCGGCTGGGGAGCAGCACAGATACGCAGTATTTT
CASSPRLGSSTDTQYF
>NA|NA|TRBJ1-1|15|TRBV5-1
TGCGCCAGCAGCTTGGAGGCAGGGGCAAGCACTGAAGCTTTCTTT
CASSLEAGASTEAFF
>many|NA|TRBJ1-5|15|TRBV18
TGTGCCAGCAGCCCGACAGGTAATAGCAATCAGCCCCAGCATTTT
CASSPTGNSNQPQHF
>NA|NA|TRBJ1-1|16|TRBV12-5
TGTGCTAGTGGTTTGGGGCAGGGAGGGGTTAGCACTGAAGCTTTCTTT
CASGLGQGGVSTEAFF
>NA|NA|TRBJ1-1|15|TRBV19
TGTGCCAGTAGTATGGGGGATATAGCGAGCACTGAAGCTTTCTTT
CASSMGDIASTEAFF
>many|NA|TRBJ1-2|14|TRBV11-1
TGTGCCAGCAGCTTATCTCCGTCTATCACGGGCTACACCTTC
CASSLSPSITGYTF
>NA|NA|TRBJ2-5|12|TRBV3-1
TGTGCCGGCAGCCAAGACCCCCGGACCCAGTACTTC
CAGSQDPRTQYF
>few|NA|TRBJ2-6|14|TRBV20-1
TGCAGTGCTAGAGACCGCTCTGGGGCCAACGTCCTGACTTTC
CSARDRSGANVLTF
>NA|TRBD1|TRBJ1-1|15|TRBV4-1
TGCGCCAGCAGCCAAGAAGCTACAGGGGGGACTGAAGCTTTCTTT
CASSQEATGGTEAFF
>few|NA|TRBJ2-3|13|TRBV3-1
TGTGCCAGCGCATCCAACCCGGGGGATACGCAGTATTTT
CASASNPGDTQYF
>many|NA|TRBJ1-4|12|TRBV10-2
TGCGCCAGCAGTGAAAGCCAGAACCGGCTGTTTTTT
CASSESQNRLFF
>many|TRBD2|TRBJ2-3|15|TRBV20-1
TGCAGTGCTCCCCGGACTAGCGGTCTCACAGATACGCAGTATTTT
CSAPRTSGLTDTQYF
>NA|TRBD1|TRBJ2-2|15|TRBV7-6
TGTGCCAGCAGCCCCGGGACAGGGGCGGTCGGGGAGCTGTTTTTT
CASSPGTGAVGELFF